The T cell receptor beta chain under discussion was sequenced for a study of blood T cell repertoires in COVID-19. Whole-study context: Specimens from acute and convalescent COVID-19 originated in the United States, Italy and Spain. Sample material is recorded as cDNA or gDNA derived from T cells, B-cell-depleted T cells, or PBMCs.

The CDR3 runs to 18 residues. J lost 6 bases, V lost 6 bases, and 20 bases had no gene match. Germline CDR1 MNHNY, CDR2 SVGAGI (reference sequence). Original analysis: Estimates of nucleated cell counts were drawn from the amplification of reference gene primers. Assay: immunoSEQ multiplex PCR; the TCRdb copy retains only in-frame clones and omits some. V, J and clone size were drawn from that table, and D and trimming were deduced from the DNA. The sample contains about 120,000 clones, about four fifths of which appear only once. The sequencing input was peripheral blood. This sequence originates from a woman in her thirties or forties with acute or convalescent COVID-19. The chain carries TRBV6-6 and TRBJ1-5; TRBD1 matches at 7 bases. The DNA for the CDR3 is TGTGCCAGCAGGCGAGGGGACAGAGTCCTGGTGCACGGTCAGCCCCAGCATTTT. Amino acid sequence: CASRRGDRVLVHGQPQHF.